This is a list of T cell receptor beta chains from one sample in a study of beta chain features in type 1 diabetes. Generated by immunoSEQ multiplex PCR, the TCRdb table keeps only in-frame clones and is missing some. Here the sample spans about 370,000 clones, roughly 9.8% being singletons. The sequenced sample consisted of central memory CD4+ T cells from blood. These receptors were taken from a man aged 30 to 39 with type 1 diabetes. Both conserved end residues are part of each CDR3. The D gene is left open where the match is weak. Part of the rows lack a size; the others show once, few, many or a class for expanded clones.

>NA|TRBV5-1|NA|TRBJ2-3
TGCGCCAGCAGCTTGGAACAGACCACAGATACGCAGTATTTT
CASSLEQTTDTQYF
>NA|TRBV11-2|NA|TRBJ2-6
TGTGCCAGCAGTCCCGACAGGAGTGGGGCCAACGTCCTGACTTTC
CASSPDRSGANVLTF
>NA|TRBV4-3|many|TRBJ2-1
TGCGCCAGCAGCCAAGACCCCCATGAAAACAATGAGCAGTTCTTC
CASSQDPHENNEQFF
>TRBD1|TRBV7-9|few|TRBJ2-3
TGTGCCAGCAGCTGGACAGGGGGCGGAGATACGCAGTATTTT
CASSWTGGGDTQYF
>NA|TRBV11-3|NA|TRBJ2-1
TGTGCCAGCAGCTTACAGCACTCCTACAATGAGCAGTTCTTC
CASSLQHSYNEQFF
>NA|TRBV28|NA|TRBJ2-2
TGTGCCAGCAGTTCAGGACAGCCTGGGAGCTTGGAGCTGTTTTTT
CASSSGQPGSLELFF
>NA|TRBV4-1|few|TRBJ2-1
TGCGCCAGCAGCCAACCTCTACGGGACCTTGGAAATGAGCAGTTCTTC
CASSQPLRDLGNEQFF
>NA|TRBV27|few|TRBJ1-6
TGTGCCAGCGCCGACCATAATTCACCCCTCCACTTT
CASADHNSPLHF
>NA|TRBV7-3|NA|TRBJ2-1
TGTGCCAGCAGCTCCCGGGCCCACCCTAACAATGAGCAGTTCTTC
CASSSRAHPNNEQFF
>TRBD1|TRBV10-2|few|TRBJ2-1
TGCGCCAGCAGACTCGACAGGGGCACCTACAATGAGCAGTTCTTC
CASRLDRGTYNEQFF
>NA|TRBV6-1|NA|TRBJ2-5
TGTGCCAGCAGTGAAGCTGGGACAAGACAAGAGACCCAGTACTTC
CASSEAGTRQETQYF
>NA|TRBV7-6|NA|TRBJ2-7
TGTGCCAGCAGCTCAGGGAACGAGCAGTACTTC
CASSSGNEQYF
>NA|TRBV12-5|many|TRBJ2-3
TGTGCTAGTGGTTTTGGGGGAATAACCTCAGGAGATACGCAGTATTTT
CASGFGGITSGDTQYF
>NA|TRBV19|few|TRBJ2-3
TGTGCCACCAACGCAGGGGCCGGGTCGGGATTCGCAGATACGCAGTATTTT
CATNAGAGSGFADTQYF
>NA|TRBV10-2|NA|TRBJ1-1
TGCGCCAGCAGTGAGCTACAGGGACCGTTGAACACTGAAGCTTTCTTT
CASSELQGPLNTEAFF
>NA|TRBV5-1|NA|TRBJ1-1
TGCGCCAGCAGCTTGTCGGGTTTGAACACTGAAGCTTTCTTT
CASSLSGLNTEAFF
>NA|TRBV5-4|NA|TRBJ1-2
TGTGCCAGCAGCTTGGATAGGGGCGTAGGGTATGGCTACACCTTC
CASSLDRGVGYGYTF
>NA|TRBV6-6|NA|TRBJ1-1
TGTGCCAGCAGTCAAGGGGCCACGGGGGCTGAAGCTTTCTTT
CASSQGATGAEAFF
>NA|TRBV5-1|few|TRBJ2-2
TGCGCCAGCGGTAACGGGAGATACGGCGGGGAGCTGTTTTTT
CASGNGRYGGELFF
>NA|TRBV4-1|many|TRBJ2-1
TGCGCCAGCAGCCAGGTACGACTAGTACGGGATAATGAGCAGTTCTTC
CASSQVRLVRDNEQFF
>TRBD2|TRBV7-9|few|TRBJ2-2
TGTGCCAGCAGCTTCCTAGAGCGGGGAACGAACACCGGGGAGCTGTTTTTT
CASSFLERGTNTGELFF
>NA|TRBV7-2|many|TRBJ2-7
TGTGCCAGCAGCCTAGCACAGGTTTCCGAGCAGTACTTC
CASSLAQVSEQYF
>NA|TRBV9|NA|TRBJ2-7
TGTGCCAGCAGCGTAAGGGACGGAAAGACTTACGAGCAGTACTTC
CASSVRDGKTYEQYF
>NA|TRBV27|few|TRBJ1-5
TGTGCCAGCAGTTACGCAGGGGATTTGGATCAGCCCCAGCATTTT
CASSYAGDLDQPQHF
>NA|TRBV11-1|few|TRBJ2-6
TGTGCCAGCAGCTTAGATACCGGGGCCAACGTCCTGACTTTC
CASSLDTGANVLTF
>TRBD2|TRBV28|NA|TRBJ2-5
TGTGCCAGCAGCTTAGGCGGACTAGCGGGAGGCCGGGGGTACTTC
CASSLGGLAGGRGYF
>NA|TRBV6-5|NA|TRBJ1-5
TGTGCCAGCGCTATTGGACCCAATCAGCCCCAGCATTTT
CASAIGPNQPQHF
>TRBD1|TRBV28|few|TRBJ2-5
TGTGCCAGCGGACTCAGGGGGAGAGAGACCCAGTACTTC
CASGLRGRETQYF
>NA|TRBV10-3|few|TRBJ2-7
TGTGCCATCAGTGGGGGATGGGACGGTCTAGGAAGGGAGCAGTACTTC
CAISGGWDGLGREQYF
>NA|TRBV6-6|few|TRBJ1-1
TGTGCCAGCAGCCACAGGGTATGGACTGAAGCTTTCTTT
CASSHRVWTEAFF
>NA|TRBV28|NA|TRBJ2-7
TGTGCCAGCAGTTCCCCTGGGGGCGGGAGATACGAGCAGTACTTC
CASSSPGGGRYEQYF
>TRBD1|TRBV4-2|many|TRBJ1-2
TGTGCCAGCAGCCAAGTGGGGCAGGGGGACTATGGCTACACCTTC
CASSQVGQGDYGYTF
>NA|TRBV10-3|few|TRBJ1-3
TGTGCCATCAGTGAAGTGGGAGTGGGCAGCGGAAACACCATATATTTT
CAISEVGVGSGNTIYF
>NA|TRBV5-4|few|TRBJ2-3
TGTGCCAGCAGCCAAGAAGTCAGGGCTTACACAGATACGCAGTATTTT
CASSQEVRAYTDTQYF
>NA|TRBV30|NA|TRBJ1-5
TGTGCCTGGAGTGTTCGAGGGGCCTTAATGGGACAGCCCCAGCATTTT
CAWSVRGALMGQPQHF
>TRBD1|TRBV7-8|NA|TRBJ2-3
TGTGCCAGCAGCCCAGGACAGGGGAGAGGAGATACGCAGTATTTT
CASSPGQGRGDTQYF
>NA|TRBV28|few|TRBJ2-3
TGTGCCAGCAGGGGGGGAGCAGGCACAGATACGCAGTATTTT
CASRGGAGTDTQYF
>NA|TRBV5-1|many|TRBJ2-7
TGCGCCAGCAGCTTGGTGGAAGACTACGAGCAGTACTTC
CASSLVEDYEQYF
>TRBD1|TRBV7-3|few|TRBJ2-5
TGTGCCAGCAGCTTAACTGGGGGACAGGGGAGAGAGACCCAGTACTTC
CASSLTGGQGRETQYF
>NA|TRBV6-5|NA|TRBJ2-1
TGTGCCAGCAGTTACTTTCGGCAGATCTCCTACAATGAGCAGTTCTTC
CASSYFRQISYNEQFF
>TRBD1|TRBV28|few|TRBJ2-3
TGTGCCAGCACGTCCGGAGGGACAGGGGGCACAGATACGCAGTATTTT
CASTSGGTGGTDTQYF
>NA|TRBV11-1|once|TRBJ1-1
TGTGCCAGCAGCTTAAAGGGGGGGTTTACAGTGACCCACACTGAAGCTTTCTTT
CASSLKGGFTVTHTEAFF
>NA|TRBV18|few|TRBJ2-7
TGTGCCAGCTCACGAATAAAAGGGTTGGAGGGGGAGCAGTACTTC
CASSRIKGLEGEQYF
>NA|TRBV18|NA|TRBJ2-7
TGTGCCAGCTCTCCCCAAGGGGTTTCCTACGAGCAGTACTTC
CASSPQGVSYEQYF